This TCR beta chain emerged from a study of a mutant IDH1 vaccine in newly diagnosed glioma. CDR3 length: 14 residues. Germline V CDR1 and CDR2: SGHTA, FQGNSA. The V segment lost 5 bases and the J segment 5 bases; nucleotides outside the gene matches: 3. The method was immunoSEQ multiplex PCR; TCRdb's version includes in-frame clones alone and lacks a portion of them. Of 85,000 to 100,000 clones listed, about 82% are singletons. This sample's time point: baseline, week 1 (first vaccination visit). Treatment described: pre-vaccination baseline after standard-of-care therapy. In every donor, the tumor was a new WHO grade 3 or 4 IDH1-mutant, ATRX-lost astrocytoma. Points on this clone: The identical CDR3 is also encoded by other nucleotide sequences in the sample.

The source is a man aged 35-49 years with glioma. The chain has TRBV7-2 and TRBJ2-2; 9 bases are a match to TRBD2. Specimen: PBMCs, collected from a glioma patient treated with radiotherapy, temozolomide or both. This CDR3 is CASSPTSGTGELFF. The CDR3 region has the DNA TGTGCCAGCAGCCCGACTAGCGGTACCGGGGAGCTGTTTTTT. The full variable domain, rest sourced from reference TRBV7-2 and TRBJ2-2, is GAGVSQSPSNKVTEKGKDVELRCDPISGHTALYWYRQSLGQGLEFLIYFQGNSAPDKSGLPSDRFSAERTGGSVSTLTIQRTQQEDSAVYLCASSPTSGTGELFFGEGSRLTVL.